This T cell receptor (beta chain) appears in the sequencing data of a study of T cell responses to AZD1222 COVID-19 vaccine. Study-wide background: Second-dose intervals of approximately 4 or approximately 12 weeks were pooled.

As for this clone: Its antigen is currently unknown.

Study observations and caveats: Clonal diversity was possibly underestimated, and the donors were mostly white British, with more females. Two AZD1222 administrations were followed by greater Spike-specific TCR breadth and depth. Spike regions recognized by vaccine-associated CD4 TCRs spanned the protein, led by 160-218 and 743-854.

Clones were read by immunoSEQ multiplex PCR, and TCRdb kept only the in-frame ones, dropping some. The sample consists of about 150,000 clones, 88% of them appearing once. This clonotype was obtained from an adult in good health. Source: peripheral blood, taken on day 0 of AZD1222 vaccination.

As DNA, the CDR3 is TGTGCCAGCAGTTTAGAAGGGCGCAGCAATCAGCCCCAGCATTTT. This encodes CASSLEGRSNQPQHF. This rearrangement joins TRBV27 to TRBJ1-5; D call uncertain. CDR1 MNHEY and CDR2 SMNVEV come from the germline V gene (reference sequence). The length of the CDR3 is 15 residues. Trimming cost V 2 bases and J 1 base, with 9 bases left between them.